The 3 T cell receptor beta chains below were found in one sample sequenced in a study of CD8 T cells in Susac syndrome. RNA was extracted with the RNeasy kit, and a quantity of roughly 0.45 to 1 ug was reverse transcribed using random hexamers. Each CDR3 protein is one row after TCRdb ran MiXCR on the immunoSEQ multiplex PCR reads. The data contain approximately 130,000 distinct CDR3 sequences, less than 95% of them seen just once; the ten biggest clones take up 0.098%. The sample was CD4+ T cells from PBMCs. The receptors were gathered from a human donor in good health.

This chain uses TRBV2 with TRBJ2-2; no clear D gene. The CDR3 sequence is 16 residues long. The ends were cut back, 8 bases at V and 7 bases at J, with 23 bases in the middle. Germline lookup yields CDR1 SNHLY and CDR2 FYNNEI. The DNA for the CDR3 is TGTGCCAGCCAGGAACTTCCCATCCCAGTGGGCGGGGAGCTGTTTTTT. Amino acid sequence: CASQELPIPVGGELFF.

CDR3 sequence (DNA): TGCAGCGCGGGGTCTACCTATGGCTACACCTTC. It specifies CSAGSTYGYTF. The chain uses TRBV29-1 and TRBJ1-2, with D hard to call. Per the germline V gene, CDR1 is SQVTM and CDR2 is ANQGSEA. Trimming took off 7 bases at V and 4 bases at J, with 10 bases between the two ends. This CDR3 has 11 amino acids.

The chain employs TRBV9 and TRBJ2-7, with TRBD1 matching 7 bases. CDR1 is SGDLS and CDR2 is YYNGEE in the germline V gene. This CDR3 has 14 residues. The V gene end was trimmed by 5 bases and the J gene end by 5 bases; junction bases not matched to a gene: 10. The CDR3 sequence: CASSDNRGANEQYF. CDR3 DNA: TGTGCCAGCAGTGACAACAGGGGAGCGAACGAGCAGTACTTC.